The 32 T cell receptor beta chains below all came from one sample that was sequenced in a study of OX40 agonist ivuxolimab in advanced cancers. Data came from immunoSEQ multiplex PCR; TCRdb stores just in-frame clones and leaves some out. Of about 33,000 clones listed, roughly nine tenths are singletons. Sequences were derived from CD4+ or CD8+ T cells sorted from blood, sampled in a trial of the OX40 agonist ivuxolimab. These TCRs come from an adult with an advanced solid tumor such as melanoma, head and neck, liver or kidney cancer.

The genes are TRBV29-1 and TRBJ2-1; 14 bases line up with TRBD2. With 6 bases clipped from V and 6 bases from J, the junction kept 1 base outside the gene matches. CDR3 length: 13 amino acids. The germline V gene has CDR1 SQVTM and CDR2 ANQGSEA. This chain's CDR3 is CSVGTSGSNEQFF. CDR3 DNA sequence: TGCAGCGTCGGGACTAGCGGGAGCAATGAGCAGTTCTTC.

This chain joins TRBV7-2 and TRBJ2-1; 8 bases line up with TRBD2. The germline V gene has CDR1 SGHTA and CDR2 FQGNSA. V gave up 5 bases and J gave up 10 bases; unmatched junction bases: 7. CDR3 size: 13 residues. CDR3 region: CASSPRTSWEQFF. CDR3 sequence (DNA): TGTGCCAGCAGCCCAAGGACTAGCTGGGAGCAGTTCTTC. Drawing the rest from reference TRBV7-2 and TRBJ2-1, the complete variable domain is GAGVSQSPSNKVTEKGKDVELRCDPISGHTALYWYRQSLGQGLEFLIYFQGNSAPDKSGLPSDRFSAERTGGSVSTLTIQRTQQEDSAVYLCASSPRTSWEQFFGPGTRLTVL.

The sample holds one count of this clone. V gene TRBV4-1 combines with J gene TRBJ2-1; maybe TRBD2 (6 bases). The CDR3 consists of 15 residues. Trimming left V 5 bases short and J 7 bases short, with 18 bases between. Germline CDR1 reads MGHRA; CDR2 reads YSYEKL. The CDR3 reads CASSYELWGRNEQFF. CDR3 in DNA: TGCGCCAGCAGCTACGAACTGTGGGGGAGGAATGAGCAGTTCTTC.

The chain is built from TRBV7-8 and TRBJ2-7, with 8 bases aligning to TRBD1. The length of the CDR3 is 16 residues. Unmatched junction bases numbered 15, after V lost 6 bases and J lost 5 bases. Per germline, CDR1 SGHVS and CDR2 FQNEAQ. The CDR3 sequence: CASSPSSPDRVHEQYF. CDR3 bases: TGTGCCAGCAGTCCAAGTAGCCCGGACAGGGTCCACGAGCAGTACTTC.

This clone was observed a single time. The chain recombines TRBV28 with TRBJ1-1, with a tentative D call TRBD1 (5 bases). Germline-derived CDR1 and CDR2 are MDHEN and SYDVKM. The CDR3 covers 12 residues. V lost 4 bases and J lost 4, with 7 bases in between. In nucleotides, the CDR3 is TGTGCCAGCAGTTGGGGGAGCACTGAAGCTTTCTTT. Its translation is CASSWGSTEAFF.

The rearrangement joins TRBV27 to TRBJ2-7; perhaps TRBD2 as D (6 bases). This CDR3 has 12 residues. Trimming stripped 4 bases from V and 5 bases from J, with 9 bases between. The germline gives CDR1 MNHEY, CDR2 SMNVEV (reference sequence). The CDR3 bases are TGTGCCAGCAGTTCCTGGACTAACGAGCAGTACTTC. Amino acids: CASSSWTNEQYF.

This clone is large (0.1 to 1%) by share. The chain carries TRBV6-5 and TRBJ1-2, with TRBD1 identical over 7 bases. The CDR3 runs 14 residues. Trimming removed 9 bases from V and 1 base from J; junction bases left unmatched: 8. Germline values: CDR1 MNHEY, CDR2 SVGAGI. As DNA, the CDR3 is TGTGCCAGTACCCCCGGACAGGATAACTATGGCTACACCTTC. It yields the protein CASTPGQDNYGYTF.

The J gene is TRBJ1-6, the V gene TRBV5-3, with D maybe TRBD1 (6 bases). TRBV5-3 is filed as an ORF, its function uncertain. The V end lost 3 bases, the J end lost 6 bases, and 16 bases lay between the germline ends. This CDR3 has 16 residues. The DNA for the CDR3 is TGTGCCAGAAGCTCCGTATACAGGGCGGTTAATTCACCCCTCCACTTT. Translated: CARSSVYRAVNSPLHF.

V gene TRBV27 combines with J gene TRBJ2-7; 7 bases are a match to TRBD2. There are 14 residues in the CDR3. After removal of 8 bases from V and 4 bases from J, the junction contained 11 bases not matched to a gene. From germline, CDR1 is MNHEY and CDR2 SMNVEV (reference sequence). CDR3 amino acids: CASGLGPAAYEQYF. CDR3 sequence (DNA): TGTGCCAGCGGACTAGGGCCGGCCGCATACGAGCAGTACTTC.

This clone was found a few times. Other nucleotide sequences from this sample produce the same CDR3. The V gene is TRBV5-4, the J gene TRBJ2-7; 7 nucleotides align to TRBD1. Germline CDR1 is SGHNT and CDR2 is YYREEE (reference sequence). The CDR3 is 15 residues long. Trimming removed 2 bases from V and 3 bases from J; junction bases left unmatched: 8. The CDR3 DNA sequence: TGTGCCAGCAGCTTTGGTCGACAGGGTAACTACGAGCAGTACTTC. Residues: CASSFGRQGNYEQYF.

This sequence joins TRBV27 and TRBJ2-1; 7 bases are shared with TRBD2. V was clipped by 9 bases and J by 5 bases; unmatched bases: 10. Germline V CDR1 and CDR2: MNHEY, SMNVEV (reference sequence). This CDR3 contains 14 residues. The CDR3 spells CASTFAGAHNEQFF. CDR3 DNA: TGTGCCAGTACTTTTGCGGGAGCCCACAATGAGCAGTTCTTC.

The J gene is TRBJ2-3, the V gene TRBV6-1, with D perhaps TRBD1 or TRBD2 (5 bases each). The CDR3 consists of 15 residues. V gave up 8 bases and J gave up 9 bases, with 24 bases separating them. The V gene's germline CDR1 is MNHNS and CDR2 SASEGT. Written as DNA, the CDR3 is TGTGCCAGCTTCGGGGCCCCTGGGCGAGACTTCACGCAGTATTTT. Its protein product is CASFGAPGRDFTQYF.

V usage is TRBV6-1 and J usage is TRBJ1-5; D might be TRBD1 (5 bases). CDR3 size: 13 residues. CDR1 is MNHNS, CDR2 SASEGT, per germline. With 10 bases removed from V and 0 bases from J, the gap between germline ends came to 10 bases. CDR3: CAIQEYSNQPQHF. The CDR3 bases are TGTGCCATACAGGAGTATAGCAATCAGCCCCAGCATTTT.

CDR3 in amino acids: CAWGAGGTTEAFF. CDR3 bases: TGTGCCTGGGGGGCTGGGGGTACTACTGAAGCTTTCTTT. V usage is TRBV30 and J usage is TRBJ1-1; TRBD1 is a possible D gene (5 bases). V was cut by 5 bases and J by 5 bases, with 15 bases left in between. The CDR3 spans 13 residues. Germline CDR1 reads GTSNPN; CDR2 reads SVGIG (reference sequence).

The chain is built from TRBV11-2 and TRBJ2-5; TRBD2 agrees at 12 bases. The CDR3 has 15 residues. J was trimmed by 4 bases and V by 5 bases; bases with no gene match: 5. Germline CDR1 is SGHAT and CDR2 is FQNNGV. The CDR3 region is CASSRGLAGTETQYF. CDR3 DNA sequence: TGTGCCAGCAGCCGCGGACTAGCGGGGACAGAGACCCAGTACTTC.

The chain joins TRBV7-9 to TRBJ2-7; no firm D call. Deletions cut 5 bases from V and 0 bases from J, with 5 bases between. CDR3 size: 12 residues. Germline CDR1 and CDR2: SEHNR and FQNEAQ (reference sequence). CDR3 sequence: CASSPNSYEQYF. CDR3 DNA sequence: TGTGCCAGCAGCCCCAACTCCTACGAGCAGTACTTC.

The chain employs TRBV27 and TRBJ2-7, with TRBD2 matching over 8 bases. With 6 bases clipped from V and 5 bases from J, the junction kept 18 bases outside the gene matches. The CDR3 length is 17 residues. Germline CDR1 reads MNHEY; CDR2 reads SMNVEV (reference sequence). CDR3 DNA: TGTGCCAGCAGACCCTTTGTCCGGAGCGGGAGTGAAGACGAGCAGTACTTC. Its translation: CASRPFVRSGSEDEQYF.

This chain uses TRBV27 with TRBJ2-7, with 8 bases aligning to TRBD1. Germline lookup yields CDR1 MNHEY and CDR2 SMNVEV (reference sequence). Trimming took 1 base from V and 2 from J; bases not matched to a gene: 4. The CDR3 has 15 amino acids. CDR3 protein: CASSLLGTGPYEQYF. CDR3 DNA: TGTGCCAGCAGTTTATTGGGGACAGGACCCTACGAGCAGTACTTC.

The rearrangement uses TRBV7-9 and TRBJ2-7; D gene ambiguous. V was cut by 5 bases and J by 7 bases, with 12 bases left in between. This CDR3 is built from 12 residues. Germline V gene data show CDR1 as SEHNR and CDR2 as FQNEAQ (reference sequence). CDR3 in amino acids: CASSGRALEQYF. Here the CDR3 DNA reads TGTGCCAGCAGCGGCAGAGCGTTGGAGCAGTACTTC.

CDR3: CASSSGSGREQYF. DNA of the CDR3: TGTGCCAGCAGTTCGGGGTCGGGGCGAGAGCAGTACTTC. This sequence joins TRBV11-3 and TRBJ2-7; either TRBD1 or TRBD2 may fit D (5 bases each). Per the germline V gene, CDR1 is SGHNT and CDR2 is YENEEA. The length of the CDR3 is 13 residues. V dropped 6 bases and J dropped 7 bases, with 16 bases sitting between them. Full variable domain (remainder filled in from reference TRBV11-3 and TRBJ2-7): EAGVVQSPRYKIIEKKQPVAFWCNPISGHNTLYWYLQNLGQGPELLIRYENEEAVDDSQLPKDRFSAERLKGVDSTLKIQPAELGDSAVYLCASSSGSGREQYFGPGTRLTVT.

V gene TRBV15 combines with J gene TRBJ2-1; D may be TRBD1 or TRBD2 (5 bases each). CDR3 length: 14 amino acids. V was trimmed by 0 bases and J by 13 bases, leaving 16 bases between them. CDR1 is LNHNV and CDR2 is YYDKDF in the germline V gene (reference sequence). The CDR3 DNA follows: TGTGCCACCAGCAGAGATAATTTCGGGACCAGACAGTTCTTC. This codes for CATSRDNFGTRQFF. The variable domain in full, with the rest retrieved from reference TRBV15 and TRBJ2-1, is DAMVIQNPRYQVTQFGKPVTLSCSQTLNHNVMYWYQQKSSQAPKLLFHYYDKDFNNEADTPDNFQSRRPNTSFCFLDIRSPGLGDTAMYLCATSRDNFGTRQFFGPGTRLTVL.

V usage is TRBV6-4 and J usage is TRBJ2-2, with TRBD1 identical over 7 bases. The CDR3 has 14 amino acids. Per germline, CDR1 MRHNA and CDR2 SNTAGT. V gave up 7 bases and J gave up 7 bases; unmatched junction bases: 9. The DNA for the CDR3 is TGTGCCAGCAATCAAGGGGGCGATGGCGGGGAGCTGTTTTTT. Amino acids: CASNQGGDGGELFF.

The CDR3 DNA follows: TGTGCCAGCCGCCCCAGGGGGCCGGGCAATCAGCCCCAGCATTTT. Its translation is CASRPRGPGNQPQHF. This chain uses TRBV6-5 with TRBJ1-5, with 8 bases lining up with TRBD1. The junction had 8 bases not matched to a gene; V was cut back by 8 bases and J by 2 bases. Germline V CDR1 and CDR2: MNHEY, SVGAGI. The CDR3 loop spans 15 amino acids.

This clone was observed once. The rearrangement joins TRBV28 to TRBJ2-1; D is possibly TRBD1 (5 bases). V was shortened by 6 bases and J by 6 bases, with 12 bases between the two germline ends. CDR3 length: 13 amino acids. CDR1 is MDHEN and CDR2 is SYDVKM in the germline V gene. The CDR3 here is CASRSRAGNEQFF. CDR3 nucleotides: TGTGCCAGCAGGTCCAGGGCCGGCAATGAGCAGTTCTTC.

In its sample, this clone was seen once. This chain connects TRBV5-1 to TRBJ1-1, with TRBD1 as a possible D gene (6 bases). Trimming stripped 2 bases from V and 0 bases from J, with 14 bases between. CDR1 is SGHRS and CDR2 is YFSETQ in the germline V gene. The length of the CDR3 is 16 residues. The CDR3 region is CASSFTGQPLNTEAFF. DNA for the CDR3: TGCGCCAGCAGCTTCACAGGACAGCCTCTGAACACTGAAGCTTTCTTT. Combining the CDR3 with reference TRBV5-1 and TRBJ1-1 gives the whole variable domain KAGVTQTPRYLIKTRGQQVTLSCSPISGHRSVSWYQQTPGQGLQFLFEYFSETQRNKGNFPGRFSGRQFSNSRSEMNVSTLELGDSALYLCASSFTGQPLNTEAFFGQGTRLTVV.

CDR3 amino acids: CASRQGWGAYNEQFF. In DNA form, the CDR3 reads TGTGCCAGCAGACAAGGTTGGGGGGCTTACAATGAGCAGTTCTTC. The rearrangement uses TRBV7-8 and TRBJ2-1; D is tentatively TRBD1 or TRBD2 (6 bases each). Trimming took off 6 bases at V and 4 bases at J, with 16 bases between the two ends. The CDR3 has 15 residues. Looked up from germline, CDR1 is SGHVS and CDR2 is FQNEAQ.

The chain joins TRBV10-1 to TRBJ1-1; a possible D gene is TRBD1 (6 bases). The V end was cut by 11 bases, the J end by 4 bases, with 20 bases between. The germline V gene encodes CDR1 WNHNN and CDR2 SYGVQD (reference sequence). This CDR3 has 14 amino acids. The CDR3 loop reads CASQTKGEGTEAFF. The CDR3 DNA reads as TGCGCCTCCCAAACGAAGGGGGAGGGCACTGAAGCTTTCTTT.

This rearrangement joins TRBV27 to TRBJ1-6, with D possibly being TRBD1 (5 bases). Trimming took 6 bases from V and 2 from J, leaving 11 bases between them. The CDR3 contains 15 residues. From germline, CDR1 is MNHEY and CDR2 SMNVEV (reference sequence). This chain's CDR3 is CASRPQGTYNSPLHF. The CDR3 bases are TGTGCCAGCAGGCCGCAGGGCACCTATAATTCACCCCTCCACTTT.

The chain combines TRBV5-1 with TRBJ2-5; D remains ambiguous. V was shortened by 0 bases and J by 2 bases, with 2 bases between the two germline ends. The CDR3 has 12 amino acids. Germline-derived CDR1 and CDR2 are SGHRS and YFSETQ. In DNA, the CDR3 is TGCGCCAGCAGCTTGGAGCAAGAGACCCAGTACTTC. Amino acids: CASSLEQETQYF. Full variable domain (missing parts from reference TRBV5-1 and TRBJ2-5): KAGVTQTPRYLIKTRGQQVTLSCSPISGHRSVSWYQQTPGQGLQFLFEYFSETQRNKGNFPGRFSGRQFSNSRSEMNVSTLELGDSALYLCASSLEQETQYFGPGTRLLVL.

The chain employs TRBV19 and TRBJ2-7; 7 nucleotides line up with TRBD1. CDR3 length: 15 amino acids. Germline-derived CDR1 and CDR2 are LNHDA and SQIVND (reference sequence). V gave up 5 bases and J gave up 2 bases; unmatched junction bases: 9. In DNA form, the CDR3 reads TGTGCCAGTAGTTGGGGGACAGCGCTTACCTACGAGCAGTACTTC. Translated: CASSWGTALTYEQYF.

This chain connects TRBV2 to TRBJ2-1, with TRBD1 matching 7 bases. V gave up 6 bases and J gave up 8 bases; unmatched junction bases: 10. The CDR3 covers 14 residues. Germline loops: CDR1 SNHLY, CDR2 FYNNEI. The CDR3 sequence: CASSLGTDGDEQFF. The CDR3 DNA reads as TGTGCCAGCAGCCTTGGGACAGACGGCGATGAGCAGTTCTTC.

V and J are TRBV5-1 and TRBJ1-1; 9 nucleotides match TRBD1. Per germline, CDR1 SGHRS and CDR2 YFSETQ. Trimming took 3 bases from V and 7 from J; bases not matched to a gene: 10. CDR3 size: 15 residues. The CDR3 coding sequence is TGCGCCAGCAGCTCCCCCGGGACAGGGTTAAATGAAGCTTTCTTT. Encoded protein: CASSSPGTGLNEAFF.